The 32 T cell receptor beta chains given below trace back to one sample, sequenced in a study of Graves' ophthalmopathy and Graves' hyperthyroidism. The authors amplified TCR beta CDR3 regions, and they did so from RNA transcripts for repertoire sequencing. HTBI primers were employed in first-round RT-PCR, then a second-round multiplex PCR followed. One entry per CDR3 protein, called by TCRdb with MiXCR from the multiplex PCR reads. The sample shows approximately 700,000 distinct CDR3 sequences, approximately 40% of them seen only once. The sequenced sample consisted of peripheral blood. These receptors all come from an adult man with Graves' ophthalmopathy.

CDR3 sequence: CASEIQGGQPQHF. Written as DNA, the CDR3 is TGTGCCAGTGAAATCCAGGGGGGTCAGCCCCAGCATTTT. The V gene is TRBV19, the J gene TRBJ1-5; TRBD1 matches at 7 bases. Germline loops: CDR1 LNHDA, CDR2 SQIVND (reference sequence). The CDR3 extends over 13 amino acids. Unmatched junction bases numbered 7, after V lost 8 bases and J lost 6 bases.

Many counts were recorded for this clonotype. The rearrangement links TRBV15 to TRBJ2-7; 10 bases match TRBD1. J gave up 5 bases and V 0 bases, and 4 bases lay outside the gene matches. Germline V CDR1 and CDR2: LNHNV, YYDKDF (reference sequence). The CDR3 consists of 15 residues. CDR3 region: CATSRERDRGDEQYF. DNA of the CDR3: TGTGCCACCAGCAGAGAGCGGGACAGGGGCGACGAGCAGTACTTC.

The table lists this clonotype with a count of one. In DNA form, the CDR3 reads TGTGCCACCAGTGCCGTCCGTGGACAGGGCAATCAGCCCCAGCATTTT. This codes for CATSAVRGQGNQPQHF. The V call is TRBV24-1, the J call TRBJ1-5; 7 positions agree with TRBD1. CDR1 and CDR2 (germline): KGHDR, SFDVKD. The CDR3 is 16 residues long. Trimming took 5 bases from V and 2 from J; bases not matched to a gene: 8.

The table lists this clonotype with many counts. The CDR3 is CATSSRDRGHTEAFF. CDR3 bases: TGTGCCACCAGCAGCCGGGACAGGGGGCACACTGAAGCTTTCTTT. The chain has TRBV15 and TRBJ1-1, with TRBD1 matching 12 bases. Looked up from germline, CDR1 is LNHNV and CDR2 is YYDKDF (reference sequence). This CDR3 has 15 residues. After removal of 3 bases from V and 3 bases from J, the junction contained 2 bases not matched to a gene.

This clonotype was seen at least ten times. This rearrangement joins TRBV7-9 to TRBJ2-2; perhaps TRBD1 as D (6 bases). The V end lost 5 bases, the J end lost 13 bases, and 20 bases lay between the germline ends. The CDR3 has 14 amino acids. Germline CDR1 is SEHNR and CDR2 is FQNEAQ (reference sequence). The CDR3 DNA sequence: TGTGCCAGCAGCCCCGGGACATCGCTGGTGAGGCTGTTTTTT. This codes for CASSPGTSLVRLFF.

This clonotype has only a few counts. The rearrangement joins TRBV6-2 or TRBV6-3 to TRBJ1-2, with 9 bases identical to TRBD1. The V gene's germline CDR1 is MNHEY and CDR2 SVGEGT. The CDR3 consists of 14 residues. The V gene end was trimmed by 5 bases and the J gene end by 5 bases; junction bases not matched to a gene: 6. CDR3 sequence reads: CASSGTGGAYGYTF. In nucleotides, the CDR3 is TGTGCCAGCAGTGGAACAGGGGGCGCTTATGGCTACACCTTC.

This clonotype was detected only a few times. This rearrangement joins TRBV20-1 to TRBJ1-6; TRBD1 might be the D (6 bases). The CDR3 is 15 amino acids. Germline CDR1 and CDR2: DFQATT and SNEGSKA (reference sequence). The V end was cut by 5 bases, the J end by 7 bases, with 18 bases between. In DNA form, the CDR3 reads TGCAGTGCTGAACCACAGGGTTTAGGGAATTCACCCCTCCACTTT. This sequence encodes CSAEPQGLGNSPLHF.

The rearrangement joins TRBV29-1 to TRBJ1-1; tentative D call: TRBD1 (5 bases). This CDR3 has 12 residues. Germline V lookup: CDR1 SQVTM, CDR2 ANQGSEA. Trimming cost V 4 bases and J 8 bases, with 14 bases left between them. DNA of the CDR3: TGCAGCGTTGGGATGCGGGAGGGGGAAGCTTTCTTT. Residues: CSVGMREGEAFF.

The chain couples TRBV5-4 to TRBJ1-2, with 10 positions matching TRBD1. Germline trimming cut 4 bases from V and 3 bases from J; bases unmatched to any gene: 9. The CDR3 extends over 16 amino acids. Germline V CDR1 and CDR2: SGHNT, YYREEE (reference sequence). The CDR3 here is CASSQGRQGADYGYTF. The CDR3 DNA reads TGTGCCAGCAGCCAGGGTCGACAGGGGGCAGACTATGGCTACACCTTC.

The chain has TRBV2 and TRBJ2-7, with TRBD2 identical over 10 bases. V lost 1 base, J lost 0 bases, and 3 bases stayed unmatched. The germline V gene has CDR1 SNHLY and CDR2 FYNNEI. The CDR3 totals 16 residues. The CDR3 DNA sequence: TGTGCCAGCAGTGAAGAAGGACTAGCGGCCTCCTACGAGCAGTACTTC. This gives the protein CASSEEGLAASYEQYF. Complete variable domain (other parts from reference TRBV2 and TRBJ2-7): EPEVTQTPSHQVTQMGQEVILRCVPISNHLYFYWYRQILGQKVEFLVSFYNNEISEKSEIFDDQFSVERPDGSNFTLKIRSTKLEDSAMYFCASSEEGLAASYEQYFGPGTRLTVT.

The chain has TRBV19 and TRBJ1-5; D is unresolved. Germline CDR1 LNHDA, CDR2 SQIVND (reference sequence). V was shortened by 1 base and J by 4 bases, with 11 bases between the two germline ends. This CDR3 is built from 15 residues. The CDR3 DNA sequence: TGTGCCAGTAGTATAGCCGACCTAGGTAATCAGCCCCAGCATTTT. It specifies CASSIADLGNQPQHF.

This chain joins TRBV11-1 and TRBJ2-7, with a tentative D call TRBD1 (5 bases). V was trimmed by 3 bases and J by 6 bases, leaving 12 bases between them. The CDR3 runs 13 residues. The germline V gene encodes CDR1 SGHAT and CDR2 FQDESV (reference sequence). In DNA form, the CDR3 reads TGTGCCAGCAGCTTTTCTAAGGGGCCCGAGCAGTACTTC. Translated, it gives CASSFSKGPEQYF.

To note about this clonotype: A read error may produce the germline difference seen at one junction end. The chain uses TRBV10-3 and TRBJ1-6; D is unclear. Looked up from germline, CDR1 is ENHRY and CDR2 is SYGVKD. CDR3 length equals 15 residues. The CDR3 loop reads CASSFLRDWNSPLHF. CDR3 DNA sequence: TGTGCCAGCAGTTTTCTGAGGGATTGGAATTCACCCCTCCACTTT.

The chain recombines TRBV7-9 with TRBJ2-5; D is perhaps TRBD1 (5 bases). Trimming pared 5 bases from V and 2 bases from J, leaving 9 bases between. The germline V gene encodes CDR1 SEHNR and CDR2 FQNEAQ (reference sequence). The CDR3 contains 13 residues. DNA for the CDR3: TGTGCCAGCAGCATGACAGAACAAGAGACCCAGTACTTC. This codes for CASSMTEQETQYF.

In this sample, this clonotype turned up many times. The chain carries TRBV10-3 and TRBJ2-7; D might be TRBD2 (6 bases). V dropped 6 bases and J dropped 0 bases, with 12 bases sitting between them. The CDR3 covers 14 residues. The germline CDR1 and CDR2 sequences are ENHRY and SYGVKD. CDR3: CAISGEGLSYEQYF. The DNA of the CDR3 is TGTGCCATCAGCGGAGAGGGACTCTCCTACGAGCAGTACTTC.

This clonotype was detected many times. The chain has TRBV7-2 and TRBJ2-7, with D unclear. In germline, CDR1 is SGHTA, CDR2 FQGNSA. The CDR3 is 12 residues long. Trimming took 3 bases from V and 3 from J, leaving 6 bases between them. The CDR3 nucleotides read TGTGCCAGCAGCTTTGGGTACTACGAGCAGTACTTC. Protein sequence: CASSFGYYEQYF.

This chain joins TRBV25-1 and TRBJ2-5; 8 nucleotides line up with TRBD2. V shed 8 bases, J shed 1 base, and the junction held 9 bases outside the gene matches. CDR1 MGHDK and CDR2 SYGVNS come from the germline V gene. The CDR3 has 15 residues. Written as DNA, the CDR3 is TGTGCCAGCTCACGACTAGCGTCTGGCCAAGAGACCCAGTACTTC. This sequence encodes CASSRLASGQETQYF.

The sample holds a few counts of this clonotype. The chain carries TRBV29-1 and TRBJ1-2; D is ambiguous. Germline V lookup: CDR1 SQVTM, CDR2 ANQGSEA. This CDR3 comprises 12 residues. The V end lost 8 bases, the J end lost 2 bases, and 12 bases lay between the germline ends. Here the CDR3 DNA reads TGCAGCAGTGTGGGCAAGAACTATGGCTACACCTTC. It is translated as CSSVGKNYGYTF.

This sequence joins TRBV20-1 and TRBJ1-2; 9 positions match TRBD1. The CDR3 totals 13 residues. Unmatched junction bases numbered 9, after V lost 7 bases and J lost 6 bases. CDR1 and CDR2 from the germline V gene are DFQATT and SNEGSKA (reference sequence). The CDR3 protein is CSVSGQGSHGYTF. In DNA form, the CDR3 reads TGCAGTGTGTCGGGACAGGGATCGCATGGCTACACCTTC.

This chain links TRBV9 with TRBJ1-6; TRBD1 matches 7 bases. V lost 0 bases and J lost 3; bases outside the gene matches: 9. There are 18 residues in the CDR3. Germline loops: CDR1 SGDLS, CDR2 YYNGEE. DNA for the CDR3: TGTGCCAGCAGCGTAGGTACCGGGACAGCTATCTATAATTCACCCCTCCACTTT. Amino acids: CASSVGTGTAIYNSPLHF. The full variable domain, its missing parts supplied by reference TRBV9 and TRBJ1-6, is DSGVTQTPKHLITATGQRVTLRCSPRSGDLSVYWYQQSLDQGLQFLIQYYNGEERAKGNILERFSAQQFPDLHSELNLSSLELGDSALYFCASSVGTGTAIYNSPLHFGNGTRLTVT.

Of note for this clonotype: Being one base from a much bigger clone, this may be a read error. V usage is TRBV9 and J usage is TRBJ2-6; D unresolved. The V gene's germline CDR1 is SGDLS and CDR2 YYNGEE. This CDR3 is built from 16 residues. The CDR3 is CTSSVIADSGANVLTF. CDR3 bases: TGTACCAGCAGCGTAATTGCAGACTCTGGGGCCAACGTCCTGACTTTC.

A note on this clonotype: An end of the junction does not agree with germline; a read error may underlie this. The rearrangement links TRBV6-2 or TRBV6-3 to TRBJ2-2; D ambiguous. Germline V lookup: CDR1 MNHEY, CDR2 SVGEGT. This CDR3 has 15 residues. CDR3 in amino acids: CASSYQQVNPGELFF. The CDR3 coding sequence is TGTGCCAGCAGTTACCAGCAGGTGAACCCCGGGGAGCTGTTTTTT.

In its sample, this clonotype was seen a few times. The chain has TRBV2 and TRBJ2-3; D remains ambiguous. V gave up 3 bases and J gave up 6 bases, with 10 bases separating them. Germline V gene lookup returns CDR1 SNHLY and CDR2 FYNNEI. CDR3 size: 13 residues. Here the CDR3 reads CASSDRRSDTQYF. In DNA form, the CDR3 reads TGTGCCAGCAGTGATCGACGGAGTGATACGCAGTATTTT. The complete variable domain, with remaining parts taken from reference TRBV2 and TRBJ2-3, reads EPEVTQTPSHQVTQMGQEVILRCVPISNHLYFYWYRQILGQKVEFLVSFYNNEISEKSEIFDDQFSVERPDGSNFTLKIRSTKLEDSAMYFCASSDRRSDTQYFGPGTRLTVL.

As for this clonotype: A much larger clone lies one base from this, so it may be a read error. The chain couples TRBV25-1 to TRBJ1-2, with D possibly TRBD1 on 6 matching bases. In germline, CDR1 is MGHDK, CDR2 SYGVNS. The CDR3 is made up of 14 amino acids. CDR3 DNA: TGTGCCTGCAGCCCTCGGAGGGGGGCTGATGGCTACACCTTC. This encodes CACSPRRGADGYTF.

This clonotype was recorded a few times. Just one base apart from a much larger clone, this may be a read error. The chain combines TRBV15 with TRBJ1-3, with D tentatively TRBD1 (6 bases). Looked up from germline, CDR1 is LNHNV and CDR2 is YYDKDF (reference sequence). The CDR3 has 15 amino acids. In DNA form, the CDR3 reads TGTGCCACCAGCCAAGACAGGAACTCTGGAAGCACCATATATTTT. Protein product: CATSQDRNSGSTIYF.

This clonotype was counted at least ten times. J is TRBJ1-6 and V is TRBV7-6; TRBD1 might be the D (5 bases). Trimming pared 5 bases from V and 0 bases from J, leaving 14 bases between. CDR1 is SGHVS, CDR2 FNYEAQ, per germline. The CDR3 spans 17 residues. The CDR3 nucleotides read TGTGCCAGCAGCGTTCGGGACGGGAGCTCCTATAATTCACCCCTCCACTTT. The encoded protein is CASSVRDGSSYNSPLHF. The full variable domain, in which reference TRBV7-6 and TRBJ1-6 provide the parts outside the CDR3, is GAGVSQSPRYKVTKRGQDVALRCDPISGHVSLYWYRQALGQGPEFLTYFNYEAQQDKSGLPNDRFSAERPEGSISTLTIQRTEQRDSAMYRCASSVRDGSSYNSPLHFGNGTRLTVT.

This clonotype was recorded a few times. The chain joins TRBV20-1 to TRBJ2-5; D call uncertain. The CDR3 has 13 residues. Trimming stripped 3 bases from V and 1 base from J, with 9 bases between. The germline V gene encodes CDR1 DFQATT and CDR2 SNEGSKA (reference sequence). The CDR3 DNA is TGCAGTGCTAGCTCCGCGTTCCAAGAGACCCAGTACTTC. Its protein is CSASSAFQETQYF.

This chain links TRBV29-1 with TRBJ2-5, with D perhaps given as TRBD1 or TRBD2 (6 bases each). Germline V CDR1 and CDR2: SQVTM, ANQGSEA. The CDR3 is made up of 15 amino acids. Trimming took off 8 bases at V and 4 bases at J, with 23 bases between the two ends. This CDR3 reads CSLAPGASDAETQYF. CDR3 nucleotides: TGCAGCTTAGCGCCAGGGGCTAGCGACGCAGAGACCCAGTACTTC. Supplemented by reference TRBV29-1 and TRBJ2-5, the full variable domain reads SAVISQKPSRDICQRGTSLTIQCQVDSQVTMMFWYRQQPGQSLTLIATANQGSEATYESGFVIDKFPISRPNLTFSTLTVSNMSPEDSSIYLCSLAPGASDAETQYFGPGTRLLVL.

In this sample, this clonotype turned up a few times. The chain joins TRBV6-4 to TRBJ2-6, with 9 bases identical to TRBD1. The V gene end was trimmed by 10 bases and the J gene end by 0 bases; junction bases not matched to a gene: 7. CDR1 and CDR2 from the germline V gene are MRHNA and SNTAGT. CDR3 length equals 16 residues. CDR3 in amino acids: CANTGQGRSGANVLTF. The CDR3 bases are TGTGCCAACACCGGACAGGGGCGCTCTGGGGCCAACGTCCTGACTTTC.

This clonotype was found many times. J is TRBJ1-6 and V is TRBV7-9; tentative D call: TRBD1 (5 bases). Germline V gene sequence: CDR1 SEHNR, CDR2 FQNEAQ (reference sequence). Between the trimmed V and J ends, which lost 5 bases and 7 bases, there was a span of 15 bases. There are 15 residues in the CDR3. CDR3 nucleotides: TGTGCCAGCAGCCCGGGGGTATCCGGGAATTCACCCCTCCACTTT. Protein: CASSPGVSGNSPLHF. The full variable domain, its missing parts supplied by reference TRBV7-9 and TRBJ1-6, is DTGVSQNPRHKITKRGQNVTFRCDPISEHNRLYWYRQTLGQGPEFLTYFQNEAQLEKSRLLSDRFSAERPKGSFSTLEIQRTEQGDSAMYLCASSPGVSGNSPLHFGNGTRLTVT.

With respect to this clonotype: This may be a read error: a much more frequent sequence differs by one nucleotide. V usage is TRBV2 and J usage is TRBJ1-5; weak D call: TRBD1 (5 bases). Germline V gene sequence: CDR1 SNHLY, CDR2 FYNNEI. CDR3 length: 15 amino acids. The CDR3 region has the DNA TGTACCAGCAGACCCGAATCGGGGGGCAATCAGCCCCAGCATTTT. This gives the protein CTSRPESGGNQPQHF.

This clonotype was counted many times. V and J are TRBV29-1 and TRBJ2-7, with D tentatively TRBD2 (6 bases). V was cut by 7 bases and J by 0 bases, with 16 bases left in between. The CDR3 covers 14 residues. The V gene's germline CDR1 is SQVTM and CDR2 ANQGSEA. In DNA form, the CDR3 reads TGCAGCGCCACTGCGGGACTCAACTCCTACGAGCAGTACTTC. Residues: CSATAGLNSYEQYF.